What follows describes a single TCR beta chain. This sample was taken from a study of blood T cell repertoires in COVID-19. Background on the study: Nucleic acid was either cDNA or gDNA, and it came from T cells, B-cell-depleted T cells, or PBMCs.

The table came from immunoSEQ multiplex PCR; TCRdb's copy has only in-frame clones and leaves some out. The sample gives under 130,000 clones, about 86% of which show up once; about 3% is in the top ten. The CDR3 runs to 14 residues. The V and J ends lost 4 bases and 1 base respectively, with 9 bases between them. The V gene's germline CDR1 is LGHDT and CDR2 YNNKEL (reference sequence). What was sequenced was peripheral blood. This sequence was found in a human donor in a cohort sampled during active COVID-19. The rearrangement uses TRBV3-1 (or the pseudogene TRBV3-2) and TRBJ2-3; D is uncertain. The CDR3 nucleotides are TGTGCCAGCAGCCCATCGACTCGCACAGATACGCAGTATTTT. Its translation: CASSPSTRTDTQYF.